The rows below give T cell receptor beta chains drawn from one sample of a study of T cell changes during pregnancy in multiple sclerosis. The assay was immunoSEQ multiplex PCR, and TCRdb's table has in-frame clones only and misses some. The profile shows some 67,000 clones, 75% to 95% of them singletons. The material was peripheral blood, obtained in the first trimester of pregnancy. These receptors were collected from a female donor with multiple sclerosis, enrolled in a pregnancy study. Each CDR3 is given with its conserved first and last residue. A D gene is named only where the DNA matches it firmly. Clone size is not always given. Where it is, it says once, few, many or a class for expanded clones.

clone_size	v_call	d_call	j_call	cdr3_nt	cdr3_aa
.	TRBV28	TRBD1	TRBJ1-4	TGTGCCAGCAGTTTCGCGGCAGGGGGCCGTGAAAAACTGTTTTTT	CASSFAAGGREKLFF
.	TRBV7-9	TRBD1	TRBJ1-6	TGTGCCAGCAGCTTGGTTGTGGGGACAGGGGTACGTGGGCTTTCACCCCTCCACTTT	CASSLVVGTGVRGLSPLHF
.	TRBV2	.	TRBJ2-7	TGTGCCACCCGACTCCTGCCCCACTACGAGCAGTACTTC	CATRLLPHYEQYF
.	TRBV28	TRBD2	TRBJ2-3	TGTGCCAGCAGTTTCGGGCTAGCGGGAGGGAAGGCACAGGATACGCAGTATTTT	CASSFGLAGGKAQDTQYF
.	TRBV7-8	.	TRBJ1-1	TGTGCCAGCAGCCCCTTACGGGTACCGAACACTGAAGCTTTCTTT	CASSPLRVPNTEAFF
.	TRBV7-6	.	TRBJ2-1	TGTGCCAGCAGCTTAAGTAGCTTCCATGAGCAGTTCTTC	CASSLSSFHEQFF
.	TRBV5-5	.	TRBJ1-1	TGTGCCAGCAGCTTAATAGAGAACACTGAAGCTTTCTTT	CASSLIENTEAFF
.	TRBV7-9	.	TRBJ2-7	TGTGCCAGCAGTACCCACGGGAGTGGGAGTGGCGAGCAGTACTTC	CASSTHGSGSGEQYF
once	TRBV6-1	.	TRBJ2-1	TGTGCCAGCAGCCCCCAGTACAATGAGCAGTTCTTC	CASSPQYNEQFF
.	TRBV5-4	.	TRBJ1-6	TGTGCCAGCAGCTTGGGGGCAGGGTTAGATTCACCCCTCCACTTT	CASSLGAGLDSPLHF
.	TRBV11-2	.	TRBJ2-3	TGTGCCAGCAGCTTAGAATGGCGCAGGGTTGAAGATACGCAGTATTTT	CASSLEWRRVEDTQYF
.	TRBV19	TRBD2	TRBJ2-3	TGTGCCAGTAGACCTTTCACGGGGGGGCGCACAGATACGCAGTATTTT	CASRPFTGGRTDTQYF
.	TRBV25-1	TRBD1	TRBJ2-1	TGTGCCAGCAGTGAATATTCCGGGACAGGGAATTACAATGAGCAGTTCTTC	CASSEYSGTGNYNEQFF
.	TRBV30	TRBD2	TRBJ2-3	TGTGCCTGGAGTATCGGACTAGCGGGGGGCACAGATACGCAGTATTTT	CAWSIGLAGGTDTQYF
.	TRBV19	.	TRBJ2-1	TGTGCCAGTAGTATAGACGGGTTCAATGAGCAGTTCTTC	CASSIDGFNEQFF
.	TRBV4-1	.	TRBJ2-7	TGCGCCAGCAGCCAAGATGCGGTGGGCGAGCAGTACTTC	CASSQDAVGEQYF
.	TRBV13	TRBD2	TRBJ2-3	TGTGCCAGCAGCTTAGAAGGCGGGGGGGCTAGCACAGATACGCAGTATTTT	CASSLEGGGASTDTQYF
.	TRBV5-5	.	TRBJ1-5	TGTGCCAGCAGCTTAGGGTTAGGGGCTTGGGGCAATCAGCCCCAGCATTTT	CASSLGLGAWGNQPQHF
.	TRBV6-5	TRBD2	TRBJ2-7	TGTGCCAGCAGTGCGACTAGCCCTCGTTTTTACGAGCAGTACTTC	CASSATSPRFYEQYF
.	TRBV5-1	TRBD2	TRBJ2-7	TGCGCCAGCAGCTGGGGACTAGCAGATTCCTACGAGCAGTACTTC	CASSWGLADSYEQYF
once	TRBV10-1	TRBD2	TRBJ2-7	TGCGCCAGCAGCCAGACACTAGCGTCTAGCTCCTACGAGCAGTACTTC	CASSQTLASSSYEQYF
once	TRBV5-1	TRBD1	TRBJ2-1	TGCGCCAGCAGCTTGGCCCCGGGACAGGGAACCTACAATGAGCAGTTCTTC	CASSLAPGQGTYNEQFF